The rows below give T cell receptor beta chains drawn from one sample of a study of CD8 T cells in ankylosing spondylitis. Via MiXCR, TCRdb re-called the 5' RACE reads, giving one row per CDR3 protein. In the table there are some 120,000 distinct CDR3 sequences, about 13% of which are singletons. The sequencing input was blood, either unsorted or a sorted T cell fraction (not recorded which). The receptors were sampled from a female donor with ankylosing spondylitis or in good health (not recorded which). Both conserved end residues are part of each CDR3.

length: 15
V: TRBV5-1
CDR3: CASSSRGSPTDTQYF

length: 16
V: TRBV20-1
CDR3: CNARDLWTSGENEQFF

length: 15
V: TRBV12-5
CDR3: CASGLGIGVNTEAFF

length: 13
V: TRBV20-1
CDR3: CSARGEAGNTIYF

length: 15
V: TRBV5-4
CDR3: CASSLGGSGNQPQHF

length: 14
V: TRBV5-1
CDR3: CASSLIAGEDTQYF

length: 14
V: TRBV6-1
CDR3: CASRPGQGVQPQHF

length: 11
V: TRBV2
CDR3: CASSENYGYTF

length: 15
V: TRBV4-1
CDR3: CASSQDPGGGQPQHF

length: 18
V: TRBV9
CDR3: CASSVAGLAGGSTDTQYF

length: 15
V: TRBV20-1
CDR3: CSARASHRYTDTQYF

length: 15
V: TRBV3-1
CDR3: CASTKRREGYNEQFF

length: 14
V: TRBV18
CDR3: CASYSTRGNTEAFF

length: 17
V: TRBV5-8
CDR3: CASSFLKRSLFNYGYTF

length: 13
V: TRBV20-1
CDR3: CSANFEGTDTQYF

length: 15
V: TRBV5-1
CDR3: CASSSSGGVDQPQHF

length: 15
V: TRBV3-1
CDR3: CASSKNSGRLSEQYF

length: 14
V: TRBV12-3/TRBV12-4
CDR3: CASIGLAEINEQFF

length: 15
V: TRBV29-1
CDR3: CSVVRDRGGTGELFF

length: 15
V: TRBV29-1
CDR3: CSVEDRGSGKETQYF

length: 13
V: TRBV20-1
CDR3: CSARQQPNQPQHF

length: 16
V: TRBV2
CDR3: CASIQDRAQVVGGYTF

length: 15
V: TRBV10-3
CDR3: CAISGGMEGPDTQYF

length: 15
V: TRBV19
CDR3: CASSMAAGNLYEQYF

length: 20
V: TRBV12-5
CDR3: CASGLELSGTGVAGANVLTF

length: 14
V: TRBV7-2
CDR3: CASSFRNTIYEQYF

length: 16
V: TRBV5-1
CDR3: CASSLEGLGVTDTQYF

length: 13
V: TRBV29-1
CDR3: CSVEAQEALEQYF

length: 15
V: TRBV28
CDR3: CASLPPGTISYEQYF

length: 11
V: TRBV29-1
CDR3: CSAQLNTEAFF

length: 14
V: TRBV29-1
CDR3: CSVTGPRSGNEQYF

length: 15
V: TRBV2
CDR3: CASSEWATGANVLTF

length: 14
V: TRBV7-2
CDR3: CASSLTGVRTEAFF

length: 12
V: TRBV19
CDR3: CASRYRGSEQFF

length: 14
V: TRBV7-3
CDR3: CASSRDVSTDTQYF

length: 13
V: TRBV20-1
CDR3: CSAQDRVPGELFF

length: 14
V: TRBV20-1
CDR3: CSAGLAGSYNEQFF

length: 17
V: TRBV5-1
CDR3: CASSPGQGTGKIDEQFF

length: 16
V: TRBV5-4
CDR3: CASSPGQGLNNSPLHF

length: 16
V: TRBV28
CDR3: CASRAGTAIQDYGYTF

length: 14
V: TRBV20-1
CDR3: CSARRDRRGSEAFF

length: 15
V: TRBV7-3
CDR3: CASSLGGRVSDTQYF

length: 15
V: TRBV9
CDR3: CASSVTGGRTTEAFF

length: 14
V: TRBV20-1
CDR3: CSALRSGSYNEQFF

length: 16
V: TRBV12-3/TRBV12-4
CDR3: CASSSEAGLSTGELFF

length: 12
V: TRBV9
CDR3: CASSPMTGTQYF